The 16 T cell receptor beta chains listed next were all sequenced from one sample in a study of T cell responses to AZD1222 COVID-19 vaccine. Clones were read by immunoSEQ multiplex PCR, and TCRdb kept only the in-frame ones, dropping some. This table has about 120,000 clones, 88% appearing once. This material consisted of peripheral blood, taken 28 days after the second AZD1222 dose. The source of these receptors is an adult who received the AZD1222 COVID-19 vaccine.

V is TRBV5-4 and J is TRBJ2-5, with a tentative D call TRBD2 (5 bases). Germline V lookup: CDR1 SGHNT, CDR2 YYREEE (reference sequence). The CDR3 is 14 amino acids. V was clipped by 2 bases and J by 2 bases, with 10 bases between them. CDR3 nucleotides: TGTGCCAGCAGCTTTCGGGGTACTCAAGAGACCCAGTACTTC. Translation gives CASSFRGTQETQYF.

V and J are TRBV9 and TRBJ1-1, with TRBD1 identical over 10 bases. CDR3 length: 15 amino acids. Germline lookup yields CDR1 SGDLS and CDR2 YYNGEE. The V gene end was trimmed by 3 bases and the J gene end by 7 bases; junction bases not matched to a gene: 9. CDR3 DNA: TGTGCCAGCAGCGAAAAGACAGGGGGCCAATATGAAGCTTTCTTT. It is translated as CASSEKTGGQYEAFF.

This sequence joins TRBV7-2 and TRBJ1-2; D remains ambiguous. The germline V gene has CDR1 SGHTA and CDR2 FQGNSA. Trimming shortened V by 5 bases and J by 7 bases, and 8 bases separated the two germline ends. The CDR3 is 11 amino acids. This CDR3 is CASSHHSGYTF. The CDR3 nucleotides are TGTGCCAGCAGCCACCATAGTGGCTACACCTTC.

The table lists this clone with a count of one. J is TRBJ2-5 and V is TRBV28, with a possible D match to TRBD1 (5 bases). This CDR3 comprises 12 residues. V was clipped by 5 bases and J by 2 bases, with 6 bases between them. CDR1 is MDHEN, CDR2 SYDVKM, per germline. The CDR3 nucleotides are TGTGCCAGCAGTCGACAGCAAGAGACCCAGTACTTC. Translation: CASSRQQETQYF.

The chain recombines TRBV2 with TRBJ1-1; D call uncertain. V was clipped by 6 bases and J by 1 base, with 3 bases between them. In germline, CDR1 is SNHLY, CDR2 FYNNEI. The CDR3 totals 11 residues. CDR3 residues: CASSTNTEAFF. CDR3 nucleotide sequence: TGTGCCAGCAGCACGAACACTGAAGCTTTCTTT.

The chain links TRBV5-6 to TRBJ1-6; 7 nucleotides match TRBD1. CDR3 length: 15 amino acids. Germline V CDR1 and CDR2: SGHDT, YYEEEE. The trim removed 3 bases at V and 8 bases at J, leaving 8 bases unmatched. The CDR3 here is CASSSIDREDSPLHF. The CDR3 nucleotides are TGTGCCAGCAGCTCGATTGACAGGGAGGATTCACCCCTCCACTTT.

This chain links TRBV10-3 with TRBJ2-4; D is undetermined. V was shortened by 2 bases and J by 8 bases, with 13 bases between the two germline ends. The CDR3 spans 14 residues. Germline CDR1 reads ENHRY; CDR2 reads SYGVKD. The CDR3 protein is CAISERAITDIQYF. CDR3 bases: TGTGCCATCAGTGAGAGAGCGATCACTGACATTCAGTACTTC.

The J gene is TRBJ1-5, the V gene TRBV14; D gene unclear. The ends were cut back, 0 bases at V and 5 bases at J, with 5 bases in the middle. CDR3 length equals 13 residues. Germline V gives CDR1 SGHDN, CDR2 FVKESK. The CDR3 sequence: CASSQDQDQPQHF. In DNA form, the CDR3 reads TGTGCCAGCAGCCAAGATCAGGATCAGCCCCAGCATTTT. The full variable domain, its missing parts supplied by reference TRBV14 and TRBJ1-5, is EAGVTQFPSHSVIEKGQTVTLRCDPISGHDNLYWYRRVMGKEIKFLLHFVKESKQDESGMPNNRFLAERTGGTYSTLKVQPAELEDSGVYFCASSQDQDQPQHFGDGTRLSIL.

The chain joins TRBV30 to TRBJ2-5; 13 bases align to TRBD2. This CDR3 region has 19 residues. The germline CDR1 and CDR2 sequences are GTSNPN and SVGIG (reference sequence). With V trimmed by 2 bases and J by 1 base, 13 bases remained unmatched. CDR3 sequence: CAWSPKGTSGVPSQETQYF. The CDR3, as DNA: TGTGCCTGGAGTCCCAAGGGGACTAGCGGGGTCCCCTCCCAAGAGACCCAGTACTTC.

The chain employs TRBV6-1 and TRBJ2-2; D gene ambiguous. V was shortened by 3 bases and J by 7 bases, with 6 bases between the two germline ends. The CDR3 totals 12 residues. Germline V CDR1 and CDR2: MNHNS, SASEGT. CDR3: CASSEGVGELFF. The CDR3 DNA follows: TGTGCCAGCAGTGAGGGTGTCGGGGAGCTGTTTTTT.

The chain joins TRBV5-1 to TRBJ2-1; possible D gene TRBD1, 6 bases. Per germline, CDR1 SGHRS and CDR2 YFSETQ. The CDR3 has 16 residues. Trimming took off 0 bases at V and 0 bases at J, with 10 bases between the two ends. The CDR3 DNA reads as TGCGCCAGCAGCTTGGCGGGACACAGCTCCTACAATGAGCAGTTCTTC. Translation: CASSLAGHSSYNEQFF.

V usage is TRBV18 and J usage is TRBJ1-3; D not resolved. In germline, CDR1 is KGHSH, CDR2 LQKENI. Deletions cut 0 bases from V and 1 base from J, with 7 bases between. The CDR3 consists of 15 residues. The CDR3 protein is CASSPPSVSGNTIYF. The CDR3 DNA reads TGTGCCAGCTCACCACCGTCGGTATCTGGAAACACCATATATTTT.

The chain couples TRBV28 to TRBJ1-2, with a tentative D call TRBD1 (5 bases). Germline CDR1 reads MDHEN; CDR2 reads SYDVKM. CDR3 length: 14 amino acids. Trimming left V 6 bases short and J 5 bases short, with 16 bases between. CDR3 sequence: CASRTAPLYYGYTF. The CDR3 DNA follows: TGTGCCAGCAGGACAGCTCCTTTATATTATGGCTACACCTTC.

V gene TRBV15 combines with J gene TRBJ2-1; D possibly corresponds to TRBD2 (6 bases). Trimming left V 5 bases short and J 2 bases short, with 10 bases between. The CDR3 runs 14 residues. Germline lookup yields CDR1 LNHNV and CDR2 YYDKDF (reference sequence). CDR3 sequence reads: CATSYGSTYNEQFF. The CDR3 coding sequence is TGTGCCACCAGCTACGGGAGCACCTACAATGAGCAGTTCTTC.

V gene TRBV6-2 or TRBV6-3 combines with J gene TRBJ2-7; the D is unclear. This CDR3 region has 16 residues. Looked up from germline, CDR1 is MNHEY and CDR2 is SVGEGT. V lost 3 bases and J lost 0, with 15 bases in between. Here the CDR3 reads CASSYKLAETSYEQYF. The CDR3 DNA reads TGTGCCAGCAGTTATAAGTTGGCAGAGACCTCCTACGAGCAGTACTTC.

This rearrangement joins TRBV7-3 to TRBJ2-5; unclear D gene. Trimming removed 3 bases at V and 4 bases at J, with 9 bases between. The CDR3 sequence is 13 residues long. The germline V gene has CDR1 SGHTA and CDR2 FQGTGA. In DNA form, the CDR3 reads TGTGCCAGCAGCTTTTTAGTCGGAGAGACCCAGTACTTC. Amino acids: CASSFLVGETQYF.